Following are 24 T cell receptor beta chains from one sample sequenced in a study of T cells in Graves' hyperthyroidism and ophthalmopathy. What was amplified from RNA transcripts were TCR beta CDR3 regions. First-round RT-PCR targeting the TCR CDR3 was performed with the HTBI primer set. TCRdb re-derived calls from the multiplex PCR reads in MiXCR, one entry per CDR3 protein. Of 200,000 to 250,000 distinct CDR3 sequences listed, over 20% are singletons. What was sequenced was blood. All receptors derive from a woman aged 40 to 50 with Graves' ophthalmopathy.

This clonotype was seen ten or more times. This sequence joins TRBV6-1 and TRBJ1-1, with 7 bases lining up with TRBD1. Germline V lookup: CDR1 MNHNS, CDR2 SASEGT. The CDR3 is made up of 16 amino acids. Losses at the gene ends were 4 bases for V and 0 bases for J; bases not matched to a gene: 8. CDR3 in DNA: TGTGCCAGCAGTGGCCGGGACAGTCTTATGAACACTGAAGCTTTCTTT. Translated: CASSGRDSLMNTEAFF.

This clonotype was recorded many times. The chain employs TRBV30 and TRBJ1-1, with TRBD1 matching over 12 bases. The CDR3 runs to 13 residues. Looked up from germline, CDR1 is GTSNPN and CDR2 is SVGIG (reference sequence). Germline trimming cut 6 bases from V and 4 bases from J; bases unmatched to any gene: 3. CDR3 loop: CACGTGGFTEAFF. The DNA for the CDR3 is TGTGCCTGCGGGACAGGGGGCTTCACTGAAGCTTTCTTT. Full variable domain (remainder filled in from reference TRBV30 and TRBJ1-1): SQTIHQWPATLVQPVGSPLSLECTVEGTSNPNLYWYRQAAGRGLQLLFYSVGIGQISSEVPQNLSASRPQDRQFILSSKKLLLSDSGFYLCACGTGGFTEAFFGQGTRLTVV.

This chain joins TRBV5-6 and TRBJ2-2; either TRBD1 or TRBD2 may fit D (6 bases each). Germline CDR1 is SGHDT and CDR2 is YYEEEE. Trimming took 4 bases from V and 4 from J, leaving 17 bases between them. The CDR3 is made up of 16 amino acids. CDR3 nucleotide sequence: TGTGCCAGCAGCCCGGGGTGGGGGGCAAGCACCGGGGAGCTGTTTTTT. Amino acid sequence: CASSPGWGASTGELFF.

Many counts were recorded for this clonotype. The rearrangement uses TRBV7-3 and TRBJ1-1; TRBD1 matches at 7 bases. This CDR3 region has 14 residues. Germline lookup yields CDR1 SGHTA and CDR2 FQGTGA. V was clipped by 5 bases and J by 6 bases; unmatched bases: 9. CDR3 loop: CASSPRAGGAEAFF. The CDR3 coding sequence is TGTGCCAGCAGCCCCCGGGCAGGGGGGGCTGAAGCTTTCTTT.

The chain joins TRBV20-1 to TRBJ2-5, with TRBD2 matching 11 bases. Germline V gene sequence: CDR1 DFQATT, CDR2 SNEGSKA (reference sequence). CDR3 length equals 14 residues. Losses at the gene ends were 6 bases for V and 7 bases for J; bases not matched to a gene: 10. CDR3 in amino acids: CSAQIAGGPGTQYF. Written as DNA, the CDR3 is TGCAGTGCCCAAATAGCGGGAGGGCCCGGGACCCAGTACTTC.

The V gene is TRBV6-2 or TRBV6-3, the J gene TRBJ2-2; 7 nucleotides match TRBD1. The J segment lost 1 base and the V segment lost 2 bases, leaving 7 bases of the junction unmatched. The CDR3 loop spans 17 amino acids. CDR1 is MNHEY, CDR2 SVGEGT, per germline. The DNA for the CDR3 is TGTGCCAGCAGTTACGGTCTGGGGACAGAGAACACCGGGGAGCTGTTTTTT. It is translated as CASSYGLGTENTGELFF.

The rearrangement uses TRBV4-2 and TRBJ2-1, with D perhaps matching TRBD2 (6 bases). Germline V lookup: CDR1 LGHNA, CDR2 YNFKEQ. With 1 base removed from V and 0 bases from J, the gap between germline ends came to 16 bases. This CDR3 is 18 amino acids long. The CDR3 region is CASSQGAGGSSSYNEQFF. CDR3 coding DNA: TGTGCCAGCAGCCAAGGGGCCGGAGGGTCTAGCTCCTACAATGAGCAGTTCTTC.

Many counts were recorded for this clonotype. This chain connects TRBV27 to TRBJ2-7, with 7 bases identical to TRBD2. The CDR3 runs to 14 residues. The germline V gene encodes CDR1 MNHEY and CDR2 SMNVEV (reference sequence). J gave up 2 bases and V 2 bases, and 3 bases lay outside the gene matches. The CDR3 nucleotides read TGTGCCAGCAGTTTACGGGGGAGGGCCTACGAGCAGTACTTC. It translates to CASSLRGRAYEQYF.

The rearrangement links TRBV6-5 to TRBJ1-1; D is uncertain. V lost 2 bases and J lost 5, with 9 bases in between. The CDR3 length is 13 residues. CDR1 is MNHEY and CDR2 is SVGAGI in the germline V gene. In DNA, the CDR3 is TGTGCCAGCAGTTACACGCCGAGGACTGAAGCTTTCTTT. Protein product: CASSYTPRTEAFF.

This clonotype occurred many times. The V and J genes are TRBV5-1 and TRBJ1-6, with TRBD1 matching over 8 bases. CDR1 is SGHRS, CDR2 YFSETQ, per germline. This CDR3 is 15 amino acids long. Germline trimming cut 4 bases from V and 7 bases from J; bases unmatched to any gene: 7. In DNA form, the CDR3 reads TGCGCCAGCAGCAGCGGACAGGGCGAGAATTCACCCCTCCACTTT. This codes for CASSSGQGENSPLHF.

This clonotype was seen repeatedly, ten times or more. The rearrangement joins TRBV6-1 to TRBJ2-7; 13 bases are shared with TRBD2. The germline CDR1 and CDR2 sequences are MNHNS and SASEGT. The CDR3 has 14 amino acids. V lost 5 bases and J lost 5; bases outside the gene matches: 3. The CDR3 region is CASSQGLAGDEQYF. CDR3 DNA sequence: TGTGCCAGCAGTCAAGGACTAGCGGGAGACGAGCAGTACTTC.

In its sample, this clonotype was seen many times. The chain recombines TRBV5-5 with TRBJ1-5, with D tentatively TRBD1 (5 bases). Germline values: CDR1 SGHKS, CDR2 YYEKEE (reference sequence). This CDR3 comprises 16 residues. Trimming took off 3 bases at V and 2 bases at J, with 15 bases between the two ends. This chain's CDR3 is CASSSVGGSGNQPQHF. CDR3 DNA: TGTGCCAGCAGCTCAGTGGGGGGGAGTGGCAATCAGCCCCAGCATTTT.

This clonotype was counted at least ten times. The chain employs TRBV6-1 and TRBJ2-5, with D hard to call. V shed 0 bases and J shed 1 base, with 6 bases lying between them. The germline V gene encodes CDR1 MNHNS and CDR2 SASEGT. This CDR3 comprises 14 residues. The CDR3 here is CASSEARLQETQYF. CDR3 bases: TGTGCCAGCAGTGAAGCGCGTCTCCAAGAGACCCAGTACTTC.

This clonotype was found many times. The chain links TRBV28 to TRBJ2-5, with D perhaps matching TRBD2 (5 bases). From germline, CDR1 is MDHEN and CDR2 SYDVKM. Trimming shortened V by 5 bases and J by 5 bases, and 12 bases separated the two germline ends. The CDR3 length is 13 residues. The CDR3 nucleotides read TGTGCCAGCAGTACTTCTACGGGGGAGACCCAGTACTTC. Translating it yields CASSTSTGETQYF. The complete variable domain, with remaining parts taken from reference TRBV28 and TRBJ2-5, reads DVKVTQSSRYLVKRTGEKVFLECVQDMDHENMFWYRQDPGLGLRLIYFSYDVKMKEKGDIPEGYSVSREKKERFSLILESASTNQTSMYLCASSTSTGETQYFGPGTRLLVL.

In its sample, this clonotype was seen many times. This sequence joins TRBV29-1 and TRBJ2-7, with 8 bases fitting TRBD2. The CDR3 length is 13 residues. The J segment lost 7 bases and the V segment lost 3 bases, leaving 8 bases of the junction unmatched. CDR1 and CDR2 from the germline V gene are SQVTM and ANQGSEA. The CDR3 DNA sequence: TGCAGCGTTGAGGTTAGCGGGACGGGGGAGCAGTACTTC. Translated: CSVEVSGTGEQYF.

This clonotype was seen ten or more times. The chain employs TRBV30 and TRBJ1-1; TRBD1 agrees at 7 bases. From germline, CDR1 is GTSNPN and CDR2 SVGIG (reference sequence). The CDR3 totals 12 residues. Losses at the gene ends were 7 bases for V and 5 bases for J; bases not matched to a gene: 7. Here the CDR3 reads CALQGRKTEAFF. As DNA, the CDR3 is TGTGCCTTACAGGGGAGGAAAACTGAAGCTTTCTTT.

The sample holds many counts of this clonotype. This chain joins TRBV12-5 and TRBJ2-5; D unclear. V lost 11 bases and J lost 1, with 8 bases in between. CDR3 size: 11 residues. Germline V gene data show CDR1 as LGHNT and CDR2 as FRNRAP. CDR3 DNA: TGTGCTTTGCCGGGCCAAGAGACCCAGTACTTC. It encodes CALPGQETQYF.

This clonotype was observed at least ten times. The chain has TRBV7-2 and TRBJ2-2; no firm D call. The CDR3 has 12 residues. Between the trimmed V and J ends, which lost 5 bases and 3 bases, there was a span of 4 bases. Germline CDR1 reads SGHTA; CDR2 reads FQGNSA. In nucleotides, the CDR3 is TGTGCCAGCAGCACTTACACCGGGGAGCTGTTTTTT. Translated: CASSTYTGELFF.

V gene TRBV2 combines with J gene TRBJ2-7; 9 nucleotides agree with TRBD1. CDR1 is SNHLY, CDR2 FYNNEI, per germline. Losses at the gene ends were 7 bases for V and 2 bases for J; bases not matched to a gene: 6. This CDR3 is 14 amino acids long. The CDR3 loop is CASTTTGGPYEQYF. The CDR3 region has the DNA TGTGCCAGCACCACGACAGGGGGACCCTACGAGCAGTACTTC.

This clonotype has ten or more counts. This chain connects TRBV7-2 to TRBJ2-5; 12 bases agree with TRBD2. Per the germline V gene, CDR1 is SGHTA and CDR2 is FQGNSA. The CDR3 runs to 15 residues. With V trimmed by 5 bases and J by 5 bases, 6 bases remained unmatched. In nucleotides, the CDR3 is TGTGCCAGCAGCCCCCAACTAGCGGGAGGCGAGACCCAGTACTTC. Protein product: CASSPQLAGGETQYF. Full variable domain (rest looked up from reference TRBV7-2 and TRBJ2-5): GAGVSQSPSNKVTEKGKDVELRCDPISGHTALYWYRQSLGQGLEFLIYFQGNSAPDKSGLPSDRFSAERTGGSVSTLTIQRTQQEDSAVYLCASSPQLAGGETQYFGPGTRLLVL.

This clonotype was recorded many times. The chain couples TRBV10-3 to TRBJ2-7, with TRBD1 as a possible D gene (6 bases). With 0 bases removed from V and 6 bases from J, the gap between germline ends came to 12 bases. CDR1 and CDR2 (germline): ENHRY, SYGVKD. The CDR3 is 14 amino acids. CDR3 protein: CAISESKDRGEQYF. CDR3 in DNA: TGTGCCATCAGTGAGTCGAAGGACAGAGGCGAGCAGTACTTC.

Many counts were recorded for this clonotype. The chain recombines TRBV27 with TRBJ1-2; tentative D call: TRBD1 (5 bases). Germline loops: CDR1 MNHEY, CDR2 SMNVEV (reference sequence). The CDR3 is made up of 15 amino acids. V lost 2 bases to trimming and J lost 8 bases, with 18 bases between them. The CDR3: CASSLRPGWGAGYTF. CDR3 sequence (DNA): TGTGCCAGCAGTTTACGGCCAGGGTGGGGAGCGGGCTACACCTTC.

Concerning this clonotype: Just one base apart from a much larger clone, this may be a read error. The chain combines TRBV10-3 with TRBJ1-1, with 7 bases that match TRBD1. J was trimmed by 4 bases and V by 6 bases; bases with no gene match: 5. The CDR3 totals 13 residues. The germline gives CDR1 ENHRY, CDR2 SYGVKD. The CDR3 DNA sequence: TGTGCCATCAGGGGACAGTCGGGCACTGAAGCTTTCTTT. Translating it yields CAIRGQSGTEAFF.

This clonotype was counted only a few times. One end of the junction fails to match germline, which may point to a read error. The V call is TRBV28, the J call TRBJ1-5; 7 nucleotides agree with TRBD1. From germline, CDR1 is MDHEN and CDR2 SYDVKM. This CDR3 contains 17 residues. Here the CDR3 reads CASSPGTADYSNQPQPF. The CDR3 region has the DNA TGTGCCAGCAGTCCAGGGACAGCTGACTATAGCAATCAGCCCCAGCCTTTT.